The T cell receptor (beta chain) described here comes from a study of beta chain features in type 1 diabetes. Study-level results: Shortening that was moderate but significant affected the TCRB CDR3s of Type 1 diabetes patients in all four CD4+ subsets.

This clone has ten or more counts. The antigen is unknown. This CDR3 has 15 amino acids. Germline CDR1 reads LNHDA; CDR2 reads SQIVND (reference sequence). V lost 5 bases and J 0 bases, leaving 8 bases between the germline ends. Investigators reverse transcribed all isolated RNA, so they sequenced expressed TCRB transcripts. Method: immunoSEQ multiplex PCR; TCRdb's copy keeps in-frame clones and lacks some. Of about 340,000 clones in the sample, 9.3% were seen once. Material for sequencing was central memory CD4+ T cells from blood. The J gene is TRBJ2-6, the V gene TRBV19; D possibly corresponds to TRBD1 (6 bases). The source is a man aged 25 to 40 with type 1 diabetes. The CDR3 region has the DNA TGTGCCAGTAGTTCCAGGGGCTCTGGGGCCAACGTCCTGACTTTC. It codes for CASSSRGSGANVLTF.